This T cell receptor beta chain was obtained from a study of lymphopenia after photon versus proton radiotherapy. The CDR3 runs 12 residues. Germline CDR1 SGHAT, CDR2 FQNNGV. Measured with immunoSEQ multiplex PCR; TCRdb has only the in-frame clones, and not every one. This table has more than 70,000 clones, 80% to 90% appearing once. About this clone itself: The junction and the germline gene differ at one end; a read error may be behind it.

The sequence came from a man aged 60 to 75 with pancreatic cancer. The chain employs TRBV11-2 and TRBJ1-4, with D possibly TRBD1 on 5 matching bases. The sample consisted of peripheral blood, taken from a patient treated with proton-based radiotherapy. The DNA for the CDR3 is TGTGCCAGCAGCCTAGACAGTGAAAAACTGTTTTTT. It encodes CASSLDSEKLFF.